This is a list of T cell receptor beta chains from one sample in a study of monozygotic twins with inflammatory bowel disease. TCRdb reprocessed the 5' RACE reads and reports one entry per CDR3 protein, with no DNA. The sample totals approximately 200,000 distinct CDR3 sequences; its top ten clones hold 1.5% to 2%. The specimen sequenced was blood. Source of these receptors: a human donor with ulcerative colitis or Crohn's disease, or a healthy co-twin of an affected twin (not recorded which). CDR3s include the opening cysteine and the closing phenylalanine or tryptophan.

V	J	CDR3
TRBV5-1	TRBJ2-1	CASSLAIRQGNYNEQFF
TRBV6-2/TRBV6-3	TRBJ2-3	CASSYSIPLAGPDTDTQYF
TRBV29-1	TRBJ1-5	CSVATGIGQPQHF
TRBV5-1	TRBJ1-4	CASSYGQGDTTNEKLFF
TRBV27	TRBJ1-5	CASSSLSEQPQHF
TRBV7-2	TRBJ1-1	CASSPGRPNTEAFF
TRBV10-3	TRBJ2-2	CAISEGTGPVGELFF
TRBV4-1	TRBJ2-1	CASSPRTGDYNEQFF
TRBV12-3/TRBV12-4	TRBJ2-2	CASSYPRRYSNTGELFF
TRBV3-1	TRBJ2-1	CASSHPGVSNEQFF
TRBV19	TRBJ2-5	CASGLRDSGKETQYF
TRBV19	TRBJ2-2	CASKGQGTFTGELFF
TRBV20-1	TRBJ1-1	CSARDLLGGRGEAFF
TRBV7-3	TRBJ2-2	CASSLPTGADTGELFF
TRBV5-1	TRBJ1-2	CASSLAGGPSYGYTF
TRBV5-1	TRBJ2-5	CASSFLDRRVQETQYF
TRBV15	TRBJ2-7	CATSSRQGASYEQYF
TRBV7-9	TRBJ1-6	CASSLGGQGVPHF
TRBV5-8	TRBJ1-2	CASSPSTGGYDYGYTF
TRBV7-2	TRBJ2-1	CASSSSRLAVHEQFF
TRBV5-1	TRBJ2-3	CASSLDGTSRRGDTQYF
TRBV27	TRBJ2-3	CASSPRGLHTDTQYF
TRBV2	TRBJ1-4	CVSSAGVANEKLFF
TRBV4-1	TRBJ2-5	CASSQPFRGRETQYF
TRBV5-6	TRBJ2-3	CASSLVSGGKTDTQYF
TRBV6-5	TRBJ2-7	CASSYSNGGAYEQYF
TRBV3-1	TRBJ2-1	CASSRGGRRTEQFF
TRBV11-3	TRBJ2-2	CASSPQGGANTGELFF
TRBV5-1	TRBJ2-1	CASSSLAGALSYNEQFF
TRBV7-3	TRBJ2-1	CASSLTMGGKQFF
TRBV6-5	TRBJ1-2	CASSFLEGNYYGYTF
TRBV5-1	TRBJ1-5	CASSLQGGGQPQHF
TRBV6-5	TRBJ2-7	CASSYGVGEQYF
TRBV12-3/TRBV12-4	TRBJ1-1	CASSLQGRNTEAFF
TRBV24-1	TRBJ2-2	CATSDFRAESYTGELFF
TRBV6-5	TRBJ1-1	CASSSWDGGAWTEAFF
TRBV3-1	TRBJ2-1	CASSHAPGQRNNEQFF
TRBV4-1	TRBJ1-1	CASSQEARTANTEAFF
TRBV20-1	TRBJ1-3	CSATPHSTGGGNTIYF